Ten or more counts support the clone carrying this T cell receptor beta chain. Antigen unknown. There are 16 residues in the CDR3. Trimming removed 7 bases from V and 5 bases from J; junction bases left unmatched: 14. Germline values: CDR1 MDHEN, CDR2 SYDVKM. This sample stems from a study of T cells in Graves' hyperthyroidism and ophthalmopathy. Overall study results and limits: Blood shared most expanded thyroid clonotypes above 0.001.

TCR beta CDR3 region amplification was performed from RNA transcripts. HTBI primers drove first-round RT-PCR of the TCR CDR3. TCRdb re-called the multiplex PCR reads with MiXCR, one entry per CDR3 protein. The sample includes about 520,000 distinct CDR3 sequences, around a quarter seen only once; the top ten take about 11%. It was uncontrolled infection, other autoimmune disease, pregnancy or lactation that excluded patients. Sequences were obtained from blood. The chain carries TRBV28 and TRBJ1-1, with 9 bases fitting TRBD1. This receptor was obtained from a woman in her 30s with Graves' ophthalmopathy. CDR3 region: CASTSPRTGAGTEAFF. The CDR3 DNA reads TGTGCCAGCACCAGTCCGCGGACAGGGGCGGGGACTGAAGCTTTCTTT.